Following are 7 T cell receptor beta chains from one sample sequenced in a study of T cell responses to AZD1222 COVID-19 vaccine. Clones were read by immunoSEQ multiplex PCR, and TCRdb kept only the in-frame ones, dropping some. This sample has about 140,000 clones, with 80% to 95% found just once. The sample was peripheral blood, taken on day 0 of AZD1222 vaccination. The receptors originated from an adult in good health.

This chain uses TRBV7-2 with TRBJ1-2; D remains ambiguous. The CDR3 totals 12 residues. The V and J ends lost 1 base and 4 bases respectively, with 4 bases between them. Germline CDR1 is SGHTA and CDR2 is FQGNSA. In DNA, the CDR3 is TGTGCCAGCAGCTTAGTATCCTATGGCTACACCTTC. Encoded protein: CASSLVSYGYTF.

This clone has a single count. The chain joins TRBV30 to TRBJ1-1; TRBD1 matches 8 bases. With 1 base clipped from V and 7 bases from J, the junction kept 2 bases outside the gene matches. Germline CDR1 reads GTSNPN; CDR2 reads SVGIG (reference sequence). The CDR3 contains 12 residues. CDR3 nucleotide sequence: TGTGCCTGGAGTGGACAGGGGCATGAAGCTTTCTTT. Protein sequence: CAWSGQGHEAFF.

This clone has more than one count but fewer than ten. The CDR3 DNA sequence: TGTGCCAGCAGCTTGCGGACGACCCCCATACCGCAGTATTTT. It specifies CASSLRTTPIPQYF. The chain joins TRBV5-6 to TRBJ2-3, with D hard to call. This CDR3 is built from 14 residues. Trimming cost V 1 base and J 10 bases, with 16 bases left between them. Germline V gene sequence: CDR1 SGHDT, CDR2 YYEEEE.

The rearrangement links TRBV9 to TRBJ2-3; D is perhaps TRBD2 (5 bases). CDR3 length: 15 amino acids. Germline CDR1 and CDR2: SGDLS and YYNGEE. Trimming took 4 bases from V and 0 from J, leaving 12 bases between them. As DNA, the CDR3 is TGTGCCAGCAGCCTCCCGGCGGGTAGCACAGATACGCAGTATTTT. This codes for CASSLPAGSTDTQYF.

This chain links TRBV7-2 with TRBJ1-2; D possibly corresponds to TRBD1 (6 bases). The CDR3 has 14 amino acids. The germline V gene encodes CDR1 SGHTA and CDR2 FQGNSA. Trimming stripped 7 bases from V and 0 bases from J, with 12 bases between. The CDR3 DNA sequence: TGTGCCAGCACCGCGACAGGAGCTAACTATGGCTACACCTTC. Translated, it gives CASTATGANYGYTF. The entire variable domain, with the rest obtained from reference TRBV7-2 and TRBJ1-2, is as follows: GAGVSQSPSNKVTEKGKDVELRCDPISGHTALYWYRQSLGQGLEFLIYFQGNSAPDKSGLPSDRFSAERTGGSVSTLTIQRTQQEDSAVYLCASTATGANYGYTFGSGTRLTVV.

CDR3 nucleotide sequence: TGTGCCTGGAGTTCGGTCCGGGAGCAGTTCTTC. Protein sequence: CAWSSVREQFF. The chain recombines TRBV30 with TRBJ2-1; no firm D call. The germline V gene encodes CDR1 GTSNPN and CDR2 SVGIG (reference sequence). The V and J ends lost 2 bases and 10 bases respectively, with 9 bases between them. The CDR3 is 11 amino acids.

V usage is TRBV14 and J usage is TRBJ2-5, with D hard to call. Deletions cut 4 bases from V and 1 base from J, with 16 bases between. This CDR3 comprises 16 residues. Germline-derived CDR1 and CDR2 are SGHDN and FVKESK. Here the CDR3 reads CASSLLLTSGQETQYF. In nucleotides, the CDR3 is TGTGCCAGCAGCCTACTATTGACTTCCGGCCAAGAGACCCAGTACTTC.